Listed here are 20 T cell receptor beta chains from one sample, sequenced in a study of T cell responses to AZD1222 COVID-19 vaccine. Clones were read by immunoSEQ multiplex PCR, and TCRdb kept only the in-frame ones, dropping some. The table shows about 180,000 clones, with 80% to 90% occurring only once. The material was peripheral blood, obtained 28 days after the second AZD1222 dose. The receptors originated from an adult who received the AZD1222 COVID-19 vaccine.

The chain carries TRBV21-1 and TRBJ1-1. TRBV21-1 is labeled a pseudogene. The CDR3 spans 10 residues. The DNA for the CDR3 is TGTGCCAGCAGCGGGAGTGAAGCTTTTTTT. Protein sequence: CASSGSEAFF.

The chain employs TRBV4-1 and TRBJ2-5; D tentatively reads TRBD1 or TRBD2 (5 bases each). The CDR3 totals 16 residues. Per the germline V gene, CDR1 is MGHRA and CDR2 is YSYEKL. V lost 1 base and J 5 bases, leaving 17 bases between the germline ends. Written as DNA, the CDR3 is TGCGCCAGCAGCCAAGGCCCCGGGACGGTCAGCGAGACCCAGTACTTC. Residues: CASSQGPGTVSETQYF.

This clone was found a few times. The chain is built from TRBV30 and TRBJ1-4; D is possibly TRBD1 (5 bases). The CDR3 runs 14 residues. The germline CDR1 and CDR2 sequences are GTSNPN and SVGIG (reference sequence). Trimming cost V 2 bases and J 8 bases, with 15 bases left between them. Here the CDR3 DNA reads TGTGCCTGGAGTCCGGGATCTTCAGGGGAAAAACTGTTTTTT. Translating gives CAWSPGSSGEKLFF.

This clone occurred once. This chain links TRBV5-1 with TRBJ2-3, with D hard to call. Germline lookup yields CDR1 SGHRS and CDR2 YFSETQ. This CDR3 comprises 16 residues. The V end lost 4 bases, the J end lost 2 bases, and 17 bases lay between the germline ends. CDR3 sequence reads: CASSLGDARTTDTQYF. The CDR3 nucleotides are TGCGCCAGCAGCCTAGGCGATGCTAGAACCACAGATACGCAGTATTTT.

CDR3 in amino acids: CASSVVLGTYTEAFF. CDR3 nucleotides: TGTGCCAGCAGCGTAGTGTTGGGAACGTACACTGAAGCTTTCTTT. V is TRBV9 and J is TRBJ1-1; unclear D gene. The V end lost 0 bases, the J end lost 3 bases, and 12 bases lay between the germline ends. The V gene's germline CDR1 is SGDLS and CDR2 YYNGEE. This CDR3 spans 15 amino acids.

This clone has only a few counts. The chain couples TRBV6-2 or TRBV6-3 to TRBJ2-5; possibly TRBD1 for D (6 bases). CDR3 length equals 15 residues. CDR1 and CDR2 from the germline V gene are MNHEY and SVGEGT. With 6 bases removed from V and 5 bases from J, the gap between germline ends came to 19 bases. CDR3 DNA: TGTGCCAGCAGCCCTCACCGGACAGCCGACGAGACCCAGTACTTC. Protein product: CASSPHRTADETQYF.

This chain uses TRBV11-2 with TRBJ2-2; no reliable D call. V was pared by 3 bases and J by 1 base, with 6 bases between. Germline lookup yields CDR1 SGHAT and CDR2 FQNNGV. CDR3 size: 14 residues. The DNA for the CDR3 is TGTGCCAGCAGCTTCAGAGGGAACACCGGGGAGCTGTTTTTT. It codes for CASSFRGNTGELFF.

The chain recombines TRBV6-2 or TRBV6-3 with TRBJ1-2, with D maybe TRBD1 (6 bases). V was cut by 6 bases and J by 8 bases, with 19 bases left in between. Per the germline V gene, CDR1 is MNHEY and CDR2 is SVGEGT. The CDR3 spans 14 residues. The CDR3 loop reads CASSPTGIGEGYTF. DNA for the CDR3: TGTGCCAGCAGCCCCACAGGGATCGGCGAAGGCTACACCTTC.

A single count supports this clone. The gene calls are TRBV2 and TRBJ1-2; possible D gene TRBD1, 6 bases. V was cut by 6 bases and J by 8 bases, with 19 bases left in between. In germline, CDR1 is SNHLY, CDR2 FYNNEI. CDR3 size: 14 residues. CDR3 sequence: CASSLGQLLLGYTF. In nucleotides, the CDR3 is TGTGCCAGCAGCCTCGGACAGCTTCTCTTAGGCTACACCTTC.

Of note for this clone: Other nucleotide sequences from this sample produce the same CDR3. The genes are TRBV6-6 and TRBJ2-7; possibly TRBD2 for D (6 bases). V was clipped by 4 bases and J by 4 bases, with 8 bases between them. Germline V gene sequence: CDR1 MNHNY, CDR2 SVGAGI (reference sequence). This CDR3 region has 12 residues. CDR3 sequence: CASSSGVYEQYF. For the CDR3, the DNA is TGTGCCAGCAGTTCGGGGGTGTACGAGCAGTACTTC.

The CDR3 reads CASRGSGGVTGELFF. The DNA of the CDR3 is TGTGCCAGCAGAGGTAGCGGGGGGGTTACCGGGGAGCTGTTTTTT. The chain couples TRBV2 to TRBJ2-2; 11 nucleotides match TRBD2. V lost 6 bases to trimming and J lost 5 bases; unmatched junction nucleotides: 5. The germline V gene has CDR1 SNHLY and CDR2 FYNNEI. This CDR3 has 15 residues.

The CDR3: CASSRQGETQYF. The DNA of the CDR3 is TGTGCCAGCAGTCGACAGGGAGAGACCCAGTACTTC. V usage is TRBV5-4 and J usage is TRBJ2-5, with 7 bases aligning to TRBD1. The length of the CDR3 is 12 residues. The junction had 2 bases not matched to a gene; V was cut back by 5 bases and J by 4 bases. Per germline, CDR1 SGHNT and CDR2 YYREEE (reference sequence).

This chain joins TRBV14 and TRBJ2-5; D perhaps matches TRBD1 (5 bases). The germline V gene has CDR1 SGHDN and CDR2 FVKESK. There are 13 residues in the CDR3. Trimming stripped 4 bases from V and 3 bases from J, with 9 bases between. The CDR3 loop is CASSRQIKETQYF. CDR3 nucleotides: TGTGCCAGCAGCCGACAGATTAAAGAGACCCAGTACTTC.

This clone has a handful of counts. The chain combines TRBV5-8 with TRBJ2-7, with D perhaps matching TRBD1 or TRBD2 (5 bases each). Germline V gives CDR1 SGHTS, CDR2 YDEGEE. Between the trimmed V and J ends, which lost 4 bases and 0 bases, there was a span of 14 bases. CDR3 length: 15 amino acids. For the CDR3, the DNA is TGTGCCAGCAGCCCTGGGGCCAGCGGCTCCTACGAGCAGTACTTC. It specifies CASSPGASGSYEQYF.

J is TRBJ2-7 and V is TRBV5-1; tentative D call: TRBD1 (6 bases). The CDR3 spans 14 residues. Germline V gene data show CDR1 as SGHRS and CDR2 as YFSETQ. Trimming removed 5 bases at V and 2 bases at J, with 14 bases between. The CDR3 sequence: CASSLRQATYEQYF. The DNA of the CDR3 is TGCGCCAGCAGTCTGCGACAGGCGACCTACGAGCAGTACTTC.

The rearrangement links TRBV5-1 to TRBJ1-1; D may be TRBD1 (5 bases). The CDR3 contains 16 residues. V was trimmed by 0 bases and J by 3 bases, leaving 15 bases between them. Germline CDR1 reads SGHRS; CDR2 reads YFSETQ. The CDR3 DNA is TGCGCCAGCAGCTTGGCCCCGGGCAGGGCCCACACTGAAGCTTTCTTT. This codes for CASSLAPGRAHTEAFF.

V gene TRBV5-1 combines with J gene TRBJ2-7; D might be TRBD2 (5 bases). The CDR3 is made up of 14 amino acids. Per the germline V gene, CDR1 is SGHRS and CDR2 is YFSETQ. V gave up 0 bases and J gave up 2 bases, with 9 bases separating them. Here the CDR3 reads CASSLGTATYEQYF. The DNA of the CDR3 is TGCGCCAGCAGCTTGGGGACTGCAACCTACGAGCAGTACTTC.

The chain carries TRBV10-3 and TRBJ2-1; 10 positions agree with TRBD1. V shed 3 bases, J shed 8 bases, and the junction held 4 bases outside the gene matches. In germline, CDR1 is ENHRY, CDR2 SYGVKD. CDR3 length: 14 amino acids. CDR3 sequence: CAISESGTGDEQFF. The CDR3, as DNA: TGTGCCATCAGTGAATCCGGGACAGGGGATGAGCAGTTCTTC.

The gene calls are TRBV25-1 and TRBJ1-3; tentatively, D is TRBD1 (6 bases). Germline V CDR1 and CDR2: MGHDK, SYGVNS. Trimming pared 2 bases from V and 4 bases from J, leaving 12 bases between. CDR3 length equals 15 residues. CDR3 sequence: CASSEARGEGNTIYF. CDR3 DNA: TGTGCCAGCAGTGAAGCCAGGGGAGAGGGAAACACCATATATTTT.

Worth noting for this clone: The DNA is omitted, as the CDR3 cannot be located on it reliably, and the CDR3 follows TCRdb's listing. The CDR3 reads CARWVGDGSYNSPLHF. This sequence joins TRBV21-1 and TRBJ1-6. TRBV21-1 is a pseudogene locus. Both ends counted, the CDR3 spans 16 residues.